This T cell receptor beta chain is from a study of tumor-infiltrating lymphocytes in primary liver carcinoma (dated by TCRdb to 2017 to 2019). Study-level background: The five patients, three men and two women aged 30 to 69 years, had hepatocellular carcinoma (four) or combined HCC and intrahepatic cholangiocarcinoma (one). High reproducibility was observed for the technical replicate repertoires, with mean shared-clone rates approximately 0.9 and correlation coefficients above 0.95. The study combined TCRbeta repertoire sequencing, expression microarrays and whole-exome sequencing across five regions of each liver tumor, with adjacent normal tissue and blood. A total of 35 specimens from 5 patients went through TCRbeta repertoire sequencing, namely 25 tumor regions, 5 adjacent noncancerous liver tissues and 5 peripheral blood samples. Each sample produced about 3.5 to 7.13 million productive TCRbeta reads, and read depth showed no significant difference between tissue types. The tumors of the five patients were staged as T1-T3 N0M0, with maximum diameters ranging from roughly 4 to 10 cm. Agilent mRNA microarray profiling was performed on the 20 to 25 tumor region samples to relate TCRbeta repertoire diversity to the local molecular phenotype. The research as a whole found: The top 250 clones accounted for a significantly greater share of the repertoire in tumors than in blood (p = 0.039). Only the TCR beta chain was sequenced, so true repertoire diversity is likely underestimated because unpaired alpha chains were not captured. The study included only four to six patients, and the authors note findings should be validated in a larger study. Repertoire overlap was found to be higher between tumor regions (mean approximately 35%) than between tumor-adjacent (roughly 17%) or tumor-blood (around 15%) pairs, consistent with antigen-driven expansion. Only about 7.5-25% of top clones were found in all five regions of a tumor, suggesting spatial heterogeneity of tumor-infiltrating T cells. Comparison of CD4+ and CD8+ T cell repertoires was precluded by the use of bulk unsorted samples.

This clonotype has only a few counts. Its recognized antigen is unknown. Base qualities are not provided; no much larger clone lies one nucleotide away. Between the V and J ends, shortened by 5 bases and 2 bases respectively, the junction contains 16 bases. The CDR3 sequence holds 17 residues, the cysteine and phenylalanine included. Only the CDR3 portion is preserved as DNA: 51 bases, with reading frame beginning at the first base. TCRbeta-specific cDNA was reverse-transcribed from roughly 500 ng total RNA using a constant-region primer and ProtoScript II reverse transcriptase. Construction of the TCRbeta libraries relied on three nested rounds of multiplex PCR, following a slightly modified ARM-PCR procedure. Each of the first two PCR rounds ran for around 11 cycles using multiplex TRBV1-TRBV30 forward primers together with a Cbeta reverse primer. Sample barcodes and Illumina adapters were added in a final 25-cycle PCR using Deep VentR polymerase. Before sequencing, amplicons between 200 and 500 bp were purified from gel using a QIAquick gel extraction kit. An Illumina HiSeq 2500 was used to sequence the TCRbeta amplicons with 250-bp paired-end reads. From the authors' description of their analysis: Reads were quality-trimmed with Trimmomatic v0.33, and paired reads were merged with FLASH v1.2.11 to recover full CDR3 sequences. MiGEC v1.2.1b assigned V, D and J germline segments to the rearranged TCRbeta sequences. Clonotype statistics and Shannon-Wiener diversity indices were computed with VDJtools v1.0.0. Except for diversity analysis, only the 250 most abundant clonotypes of each sample were used in subsequent analyses to reduce sampling bias. Through fastp at Q25 and MiXCR, TCRdb rebuilt clones from the public reads, retaining in-frame beta chains. Rows matching on CDR3 protein sequence are summarized as one entry with the most common DNA and genes. It is TCRdb's table, rather than the study itself, that gives the V and J calls and clone size. Within this sample are roughly 100,000 distinct CDR3 sequences, with more than 65% of them counted one time only. The ten biggest clones cover 9% to 10% of the sample.

Total RNA and DNA were co-extracted without cell sorting from approximately 20-30 mg of bulk tissue using the AllPrep DNA/RNA mini kit. Five patients with histopathologically diagnosed primary liver carcinoma underwent surgical resection in China between late 2015 and 2016. At the time of sampling, the patients had chronic HBV infection and had not received any treatment. Each tumor was sampled at five spatially separated regions: the tumor centre plus the superior, inferior, left-lateral and right-lateral poles. Histological examination found more than 85% viable tumor cells in every tumor sample. Pieces of fresh tumor and adjacent tissue were cut in half, with one half kept in RNAlater at -80 degrees C and the other half sent for histology.

The rearranged segments are TRBV12-3 or TRBV12-4 and TRBJ2-6, with no confident D gene call. What was sequenced was liver tumor tissue from sampling region 5. The intended sense of this specimen's cell subset or site label: tumor region T5, tumor centre. The origin of this receptor is a woman aged 60-75 years with primary liver carcinoma and hepatitis B virus infection. The CDR3 in this case is CASSPPRAYPGANVLTF. The DNA sequence is TGTGCCAGCAGTCCTCCTCGGGCCTACCCTGGGGCCAACGTCCTGACTTTC.